The rows below give T cell receptor beta chains drawn from one sample of a study of T cell clusters in autoimmune cytopenias. TCRdb reprocessed the multiplex PCR reads, keeping one entry per CDR3 protein, no DNA. The sample has about 1,200 distinct CDR3 sequences; the top ten hold about 8.9%. The same specimen was also included in a second study, on T cell repertoires in aging, cancer and after chemotherapy.

Sequencing input: peripheral blood. The receptors come from a human donor in good health. Each CDR3 is given with its conserved first and last residue. Some rows mark clone size as missing; the rest say once, few, many or name a class of expanded clone.

clone_size	v_call	cdr3_length	j_call	cdr3_aa
medium-sized	TRBV5-4	13	TRBJ2-4	CASSRDSYNIQYF
-	TRBV18	13	TRBJ2-1	CASRGTSYNEQFF
-	TRBV27	17	TRBJ2-1	CASSLRGLAGGYNEQFF
-	TRBV21-1	17	TRBJ2-7	CASSKGGLAGGSYEQYF
-	TRBV2	12	TRBJ2-5	CASSVSQETQYF
large	TRBV19	13	TRBJ1-2	CASSRGQGSGYTF
-	TRBV19	13	TRBJ1-2	CASSIRTGLSYTF
medium-sized	TRBV2	13	TRBJ2-2	CASMNTGVGELFF
-	TRBV29-1	11	TRBJ2-3	CSAGDTGTQYF
-	TRBV6-2/TRBV6-3	12	TRBJ1-1	CASSFMGTEAFF
-	TRBV18	14	TRBJ1-2	CASSSSREPTGYTF
medium-sized	TRBV5-5	14	TRBJ1-2	CASSLGTANYGYTF
medium-sized	TRBV6-8	15	TRBJ1-1	CASKLTGRIDTEAFF
large	TRBV19	16	TRBJ2-1	CASSKGRGISYNEQFF
medium-sized	TRBV6-2/TRBV6-3	14	TRBJ1-2	CASSYGQGNYGYTF
medium-sized	TRBV19	15	TRBJ1-1	CASSSSGTGNTEAFF
medium-sized	TRBV5-1	16	TRBJ2-7	CASSLTGPPTTYEQYF
medium-sized	TRBV20-1	15	TRBJ2-7	CSARALGAVDGEQYF
medium-sized	TRBV20-1	13	TRBJ2-1	CSGVSGSGLEQFF
medium-sized	TRBV12-3/TRBV12-4	14	TRBJ2-5	CASGAPGLGETQYF
-	TRBV6-5	14	TRBJ1-5	CASRGQGISQPQHF
medium-sized	TRBV12-3/TRBV12-4	14	TRBJ2-7	CASSLGQSAGEQYF
medium-sized	TRBV11-2	13	TRBJ2-7	CASSFRQDYEQYF
medium-sized	TRBV24-1	14	TRBJ1-5	CATSPQGSVQPQHF
medium-sized	TRBV20-1	14	TRBJ2-1	CSATRLAGYNEQFF
-	TRBV13	14	TRBJ2-7	CASSLTSGAYEQYF
medium-sized	TRBV15	16	TRBJ2-7	CATSSLDKGSSYEQYF
-	TRBV18	16	TRBJ2-2	CASSGRQGARTGELFF
medium-sized	TRBV10-3	16	TRBJ1-6	CAISARGARNNSPLHF
medium-sized	TRBV20-1	17	TRBJ2-1	CSASEASGRGGGNEQFF
-	TRBV18	16	TRBJ1-5	CASSPTGDLSNQPQHF
medium-sized	TRBV11-3	14	TRBJ1-5	CASSRSGAGQPQHF
medium-sized	TRBV5-6	15	TRBJ1-3	CASSLDGLSGNTIYF
-	TRBV20-1	13	TRBJ1-1	CSARGGGNTEAFF
-	TRBV20-1	14	TRBJ2-7	CSAREGLTLGEQYF
-	TRBV6-2/TRBV6-3	17	TRBJ1-3	CASSYSGQIYSGNTIYF
large	TRBV6-5	15	TRBJ1-2	CASTDRQGVRNGYTF
large	TRBV6-5	15	TRBJ1-4	CASSYDHTTNEKLFF
large	TRBV19	13	TRBJ1-2	CASSNVGDYGYTF
medium-sized	TRBV7-9	14	TRBJ2-1	CASSLELSYNEQFF
medium-sized	TRBV5-1	16	TRBJ2-6	CASSWTGGGGANVLTF
-	TRBV10-1	15	TRBJ2-5	CASSESFSGKETQYF
medium-sized	TRBV24-1	15	TRBJ2-1	CATSKRTGTYNEQFF
medium-sized	TRBV5-4	16	TRBJ1-4	CASSLGSGKVDGELFF
medium-sized	TRBV6-1	16	TRBJ1-5	CASTHNPGPGNQPQHF
large	TRBV29-1	12	TRBJ1-1	CSVGDRGTEAFF
medium-sized	TRBV12-3/TRBV12-4	16	TRBJ2-1	CASSLVRGGRYNEQFF
medium-sized	TRBV18	17	TRBJ1-1	CASSPPNGLTSNTEAFF
medium-sized	TRBV19	17	TRBJ1-5	CASSFRTGRRANQPQHF
-	TRBV7-2	12	TRBJ1-2	CASSYPDYGYTF
large	TRBV19	14	TRBJ1-6	CASRQGRNNSPLHF
-	TRBV12-3/TRBV12-4	14	TRBJ2-7	CASSPGLAGYEQYF
medium-sized	TRBV10-3	16	TRBJ1-3	CAIRDTGPGRGNTIYF
-	TRBV11-3	17	TRBJ2-4	CASSLDRGGLAKNIQYF
medium-sized	TRBV15	13	TRBJ1-5	CATSRERFGDMNF
medium-sized	TRBV27	14	TRBJ1-1	CASSSLRDTTEAFF